A single sample is the source of the 21 T cell receptor beta chains below, sequenced in a study of T cells in Graves' hyperthyroidism and ophthalmopathy (dated by TCRdb to about 2019). The library was obtained by multiplex PCR. The sequencer was an Illumina HiSeq 2000. The TCR beta CDR3 regions were amplified from the RNA transcripts. A first-round RT-PCR of the TCR CDR3 used the HTBI primer set with the Qiagen OneStep RT-PCR kit. TCRdb passed the public sequencing reads through fastp at Q25 and MiXCR, retaining productive beta sequences. Duplicate CDR3 protein sequences are folded into a single record with the most common DNA and genes. This sample lists fewer than 500,000 distinct CDR3 sequences; roughly 12% were detected once. The top ten hold about a fifth of the sample. Input material: blood. These receptors were taken from a man aged 25-45 years with Graves' hyperthyroidism that later progressed to Graves' ophthalmopathy.

This clonotype has a count of ten or more. This chain links TRBV2 with TRBJ1-2; the D gene is possibly TRBD1 (5 bases). The CDR3 consists of 12 residues. In germline, CDR1 is SNHLY, CDR2 FYNNEI. V was clipped by 8 bases and J by 5 bases, with 12 bases between them. This chain's CDR3 is CASGGRSYGYTF. DNA of the CDR3: TGTGCCAGCGGGGGACGGAGTTATGGCTACACCTTC. The full variable domain, rest sourced from reference TRBV2 and TRBJ1-2, is EPEVTQTPSHQVTQMGQEVILRCVPISNHLYFYWYRQILGQKVEFLVSFYNNEISEKSEIFDDQFSVERPDGSNFTLKIRSTKLEDSAMYFCASGGRSYGYTFGSGTRLTVV.

Points on this clonotype: This may come from a read error, since a much larger clone is one base off. The gene calls are TRBV11-2 and TRBJ2-5; a weak D match, TRBD2 (7 bases). Germline-derived CDR1 and CDR2 are SGHAT and FQNNGV. The CDR3 sequence is 15 residues long. The CDR3 nucleotides are TGTGCCAGCAGCTTAAGGGGGGGATTCCAAGCGACCCAGTACTTC. Translating gives CASSLRGGFQATQYF.

This clonotype showed up many times. CDR3 nucleotide sequence: TGTGCTAGTGGTTTGCCCCCTGGGATAGCGGGGGGTAGAAAGCAGTACTTC. Amino acid sequence: CASGLPPGIAGGRKQYF. This chain uses TRBV12-5 with TRBJ2-7; 10 nucleotides align to TRBD2. V trimming: 2 bases; J trimming: 8 bases; junction bases outside the gene matches: 15. The CDR3 has 17 residues. Germline V lookup: CDR1 LGHNT, CDR2 FRNRAP.

The J gene is TRBJ2-7, the V gene TRBV6-5; D remains ambiguous. This CDR3 contains 14 residues. V gave up 4 bases and J gave up 1 base, with 11 bases separating them. CDR1 is MNHEY and CDR2 is SVGAGI in the germline V gene. The CDR3 coding sequence is TGTGCCAGCAGTTCTCCGCCATGGTCCTACGAGCAGTACTTC. Amino acid sequence: CASSSPPWSYEQYF.

This clonotype was detected ten times or more. The chain combines TRBV28 with TRBJ2-7; TRBD2 matches at 11 bases. The length of the CDR3 is 14 residues. The ends lost 7 bases at V and 3 bases at J; junction bases unmatched: 5. CDR1 is MDHEN, CDR2 SYDVKM, per germline. Here the CDR3 DNA reads TGTGCCAGCAATTCGGGACTAGCGGTCTACGAGCAGTACTTC. Its protein product is CASNSGLAVYEQYF. Based on the CDR3 plus reference TRBV28 and TRBJ2-7, the full variable domain is DVKVTQSSRYLVKRTGEKVFLECVQDMDHENMFWYRQDPGLGLRLIYFSYDVKMKEKGDIPEGYSVSREKKERFSLILESASTNQTSMYLCASNSGLAVYEQYFGPGTRLTVT.

This clonotype was counted between two and nine times. This rearrangement joins TRBV4-2 to TRBJ2-1; D unresolved. The CDR3 loop spans 15 amino acids. Germline CDR1 LGHNA, CDR2 YNFKEQ. The V end was cut by 6 bases, the J end by 0 bases, with 12 bases between. CDR3: CASSASFSSYNEQFF. The CDR3 nucleotides are TGTGCCAGCAGTGCTTCCTTTAGCTCCTACAATGAGCAGTTCTTC.

J is TRBJ1-1 and V is TRBV7-9; D possibly corresponds to TRBD1 (5 bases). The V end was cut by 1 base, the J end by 0 bases, with 12 bases between. Looked up from germline, CDR1 is SEHNR and CDR2 is FQNEAQ (reference sequence). This CDR3 has 16 amino acids. CDR3 sequence reads: CASSLVRAPMNTEAFF. The CDR3 region has the DNA TGTGCCAGCAGCTTAGTCAGGGCTCCGATGAACACTGAAGCTTTCTTT.

This clonotype has a count of ten or more. The gene calls are TRBV7-9 and TRBJ2-7; D is perhaps TRBD2 (7 bases). This CDR3 contains 14 residues. Trimming pared 7 bases from V and 4 bases from J, leaving 17 bases between. CDR1 and CDR2 (germline): SEHNR, FQNEAQ (reference sequence). CDR3 nucleotide sequence: TGTGCCAGCACAGACGGGGGGCCTGGATACGAGCAGTACTTC. Its translation: CASTDGGPGYEQYF.

This clonotype has just a few counts. This rearrangement joins TRBV28 to TRBJ1-1; 8 bases match TRBD1. The CDR3 runs 16 residues. Trimming removed 3 bases from V and 1 base from J; junction bases left unmatched: 7. Germline V gives CDR1 MDHEN, CDR2 SYDVKM. Written as DNA, the CDR3 is TGTGCCAGCAGTTTCCGGACAGGGCTGGCGAACACTGAAGCTTTCTTT. This encodes CASSFRTGLANTEAFF. The variable domain in full, completed from reference TRBV28 and TRBJ1-1, reads DVKVTQSSRYLVKRTGEKVFLECVQDMDHENMFWYRQDPGLGLRLIYFSYDVKMKEKGDIPEGYSVSREKKERFSLILESASTNQTSMYLCASSFRTGLANTEAFFGQGTRLTVV.

The gene calls are TRBV5-6 and TRBJ1-4, with D tentatively TRBD1 (5 bases). Looked up from germline, CDR1 is SGHDT and CDR2 is YYEEEE. With 6 bases removed from V and 5 bases from J, the gap between germline ends came to 20 bases. The CDR3 totals 16 residues. The CDR3 sequence: CASNLRSGLLNEKLFF. CDR3 in DNA: TGTGCCAGCAACTTACGATCGGGACTGCTAAATGAAAAACTGTTTTTT.

This clonotype was seen only once. V and J are TRBV5-5 and TRBJ2-1; no clear D. The germline CDR1 and CDR2 sequences are SGHKS and YYEKEE (reference sequence). The CDR3 contains 12 residues. Between the trimmed V and J ends, which lost 1 base and 8 bases, there was a span of 7 bases. The CDR3 sequence: CASSLPLYEQFF. The CDR3 DNA is TGTGCCAGCAGCTTGCCTCTATATGAGCAGTTCTTC. The whole variable domain, remainder taken from reference TRBV5-5 and TRBJ2-1, is DAGVTQSPTHLIKTRGQQVTLRCSPISGHKSVSWYQQVLGQGPQFIFQYYEKEERGRGNFPDRFSARQFPNYSSELNVNALLLGDSALYLCASSLPLYEQFFGPGTRLTVL.

The chain uses TRBV10-3 and TRBJ2-2, with 8 nucleotides matching TRBD1. There are 16 residues in the CDR3. Per germline, CDR1 ENHRY and CDR2 SYGVKD. In DNA form, the CDR3 reads TGTGCTCTCTCACCTGGCAGGGGGCGCGACACCGGGGAGCTGTTTTTT. Translating gives CALSPGRGRDTGELFF.

There are a few counts of this clonotype. The chain is built from TRBV6-1 and TRBJ1-1, with a tentative D call TRBD1 (6 bases). Germline loops: CDR1 MNHNS, CDR2 SASEGT. The CDR3 is made up of 14 amino acids. Trimming left V 5 bases short and J 4 bases short, with 14 bases between. The DNA for the CDR3 is TGTGCCAGCAGTTACATTGACAGGCGCACTGAAGCTTTCTTT. It is translated as CASSYIDRRTEAFF.

This clonotype was counted only a few times. The genes are TRBV5-1 and TRBJ1-2; tentatively, D is TRBD1 (5 bases). The CDR3 is made up of 14 amino acids. V was pared by 4 bases and J by 2 bases, with 12 bases between. Per the germline V gene, CDR1 is SGHRS and CDR2 is YFSETQ. The CDR3 DNA reads as TGCGCCAGCAGCCCGGGACGGGAGAACTATGGCTACACCTTC. Protein: CASSPGRENYGYTF.

This clonotype was seen ten or more times. The CDR3 sequence: CAISGTGGLGYTF. The CDR3 coding sequence is TGTGCCATCAGTGGGACAGGGGGCTTAGGCTACACCTTC. The chain joins TRBV10-3 to TRBJ1-2; 11 nucleotides agree with TRBD1. This CDR3 spans 13 amino acids. V lost 4 bases, J lost 8 bases, and 3 bases stayed unmatched. Germline CDR1 reads ENHRY; CDR2 reads SYGVKD.

The rearrangement uses TRBV4-1 and TRBJ2-1; TRBD2 matches 9 bases. Germline lookup yields CDR1 MGHRA and CDR2 YSYEKL. The CDR3 spans 16 residues. The junction had 6 bases not matched to a gene; V was cut back by 0 bases and J by 6 bases. The CDR3 sequence: CASSQDRSSGGNEQFF. CDR3 nucleotides: TGCGCCAGCAGCCAAGATCGCAGTAGCGGGGGCAATGAGCAGTTCTTC.

About this clonotype: Possible read error: a much larger clone is one base away. V usage is TRBV12-5 and J usage is TRBJ1-2, with D tentatively TRBD1 (5 bases). Germline lookup yields CDR1 LGHNT and CDR2 FRNRAP. CDR3 size: 16 residues. The CDR3 spells CVSGLVLGGGPQGYTF. CDR3 nucleotide sequence: TGTGTTAGTGGTTTGGTACTCGGCGGGGGACCACAGGGCTACACCTTC.

V is TRBV30 and J is TRBJ1-2; possible D gene TRBD1, 6 bases. CDR3 length: 14 amino acids. Germline V CDR1 and CDR2: GTSNPN, SVGIG (reference sequence). The V end was cut by 3 bases, the J end by 8 bases, with 19 bases between. The CDR3 region is CAWRGGRGPGGYTF. The CDR3 DNA sequence: TGTGCCTGGAGAGGGGGGAGGGGACCTGGAGGCTACACCTTC.

This clonotype occurred many times. J is TRBJ2-5 and V is TRBV24-1; D possibly uses TRBD1 or TRBD2 (5 bases each). Trimming took 5 bases from V and 2 from J, leaving 14 bases between them. The germline V gene has CDR1 KGHDR and CDR2 SFDVKD. The CDR3 sequence is 15 residues long. Here the CDR3 reads CATSGAKRGQETQYF. CDR3 DNA: TGTGCCACCAGTGGGGCTAAGAGGGGTCAAGAGACCCAGTACTTC.

The V and J genes are TRBV30 and TRBJ2-1; D is perhaps TRBD1 (6 bases). V lost 4 bases and J lost 0, with 10 bases in between. Germline V gives CDR1 GTSNPN, CDR2 SVGIG (reference sequence). The CDR3 has 14 amino acids. The CDR3 reads CAWIRGSSYNEQFF. CDR3 in DNA: TGTGCCTGGATCAGGGGTAGCTCCTACAATGAGCAGTTCTTC.

The chain joins TRBV5-6 to TRBJ2-1, with TRBD1 matching 8 bases. Germline lookup yields CDR1 SGHDT and CDR2 YYEEEE. The CDR3 has 16 amino acids. Trimming at V came to 0 bases and at J to 5 bases, leaving 7 bases not matched to a gene. The CDR3 sequence: CASSLGQGAWDNEQFF. DNA of the CDR3: TGTGCCAGCAGCTTGGGGCAGGGGGCCTGGGACAATGAGCAGTTCTTC.